This T cell receptor beta chain comes out of a study of T cell responses to AZD1222 COVID-19 vaccine. The data were produced by immunoSEQ multiplex PCR, yet TCRdb's version contains in-frame clones alone and is incomplete. The repertoire holds 80,000 to 95,000 clones, with about 90% as singletons. General study results and limits: White British people made up most donors, females outnumbered males, and clonal diversity was possibly underestimated. The study reported that nearly half of spike-specific TCRs target unmutated variant regions. Just a handful of people given AZD1222 tested seropositive at baseline.

This clone was observed once. Antigen specificity is unknown. Looked up from germline, CDR1 is LGHDT and CDR2 is YNNKEL (reference sequence). V was shortened by 4 bases and J by 2 bases, with 11 bases between the two germline ends. This CDR3 has 14 residues. Sequencing was performed on peripheral blood, taken 28 days after the second AZD1222 dose. The chain employs TRBV3-1 (or the pseudogene TRBV3-2) and TRBJ1-1; tentatively, D is TRBD1 (5 bases). This TCR came from an adult who received the AZD1222 COVID-19 vaccine. The CDR3 bases are TGTGCCAGCAGCCGCGGGGCGGCTAACACTGAAGCTTTCTTT. It translates to CASSRGAANTEAFF.